The 28 T cell receptor beta chains reported below all come from one sample, sequenced in a study of T-cell memory formation after mild COVID-19. TCRdb re-analysed the 5' RACE reads in MiXCR, keeping a single row per CDR3 protein. The sample shows 350,000 or so distinct CDR3 sequences, 20% to 25% of them seen only once. Sequences were obtained from PBMCs or a T cell subset sorted from them (not recorded which). These receptors were taken from a man aged 18 to 30 who had mild COVID-19 (a few samples of this study predate the infection). Cell type and time point are not known.

This clonotype was observed once. The rearrangement uses TRBV5-1 and TRBJ2-5, with 8 bases identical to TRBD2. The CDR3 length is 13 residues. Germline assignment: CDR1 SGHRS and CDR2 YFSETQ. With 3 bases clipped from V and 5 bases from J, the junction kept 3 bases outside the gene matches. CDR3 protein: CASSWPGGETQYF. The CDR3 bases are TGCGCCAGCAGCTGGCCGGGGGGGGAGACCCAGTACTTC.

The chain is built from TRBV21-1 and TRBJ1-1. TRBV21-1 is reported as a pseudogene. The CDR3 has 14 residues. CDR3: CASSKTNELTEAFF. The CDR3, as DNA: TGTGCCAGCAGCAAAACGAACGAGTTGACTGAAGCTTTCTTT.

The V gene is TRBV9, the J gene TRBJ2-7; D is undetermined. Germline V gene lookup returns CDR1 SGDLS and CDR2 YYNGEE. The V end was cut by 0 bases, the J end by 3 bases, with 13 bases between. The CDR3 sequence is 15 residues long. CDR3 protein: CASSVGAIWSYEQYF. DNA for the CDR3: TGTGCCAGCAGCGTAGGTGCGATTTGGAGCTACGAGCAGTACTTC.

The chain uses TRBV19 and TRBJ2-3; TRBD2 matches 9 bases. From germline, CDR1 is LNHDA and CDR2 SQIVND (reference sequence). CDR3 length equals 17 residues. V trimming: 3 bases; J trimming: 3 bases; junction bases outside the gene matches: 10. Here the CDR3 reads CASSIWGSSGETDTQYF. DNA of the CDR3: TGTGCCAGTAGTATTTGGGGGTCTAGCGGGGAGACAGATACGCAGTATTTT.

Ten or more counts support this clonotype. The chain combines TRBV12-5 with TRBJ2-5, with 7 bases aligning to TRBD1. Per germline, CDR1 LGHNT and CDR2 FRNRAP. This CDR3 is 15 amino acids long. Trimming at V came to 1 base and at J to 1 base, leaving 3 bases not matched to a gene. In DNA form, the CDR3 reads TGTGCTAGTGGTTTGGGGGACAGTACCCAAGAGACCCAGTACTTC. Protein product: CASGLGDSTQETQYF.

On this clonotype itself: This may be a read error: a much more frequent sequence differs by one nucleotide. The CDR3 coding sequence is TGTGCCAGCTCCCATGGGCCGGGGAACACTGAAGCTTTCTTT. Residues: CASSHGPGNTEAFF. The chain is built from TRBV18 and TRBJ1-1; D unresolved. The length of the CDR3 is 14 residues. Trimming shortened V by 6 bases and J by 1 base, and 12 bases separated the two germline ends. Germline V CDR1 and CDR2: KGHSH, LQKENI. Supplemented by reference TRBV18 and TRBJ1-1, the full variable domain reads NAGVMQNPRHLVRRRGQEARLRCSPMKGHSHVYWYRQLPEEGLKFMVYLQKENIIDESGMPKERFSAEFPKEGPSILRIQQVVRGDSAAYFCASSHGPGNTEAFFGQGTRLTVV.

The sample holds a few counts of this clonotype. The chain employs TRBV5-1 and TRBJ2-3; 10 bases match TRBD2. Trimming removed 3 bases from V and 4 bases from J; junction bases left unmatched: 5. CDR1 and CDR2 (germline): SGHRS, YFSETQ. The CDR3 covers 15 residues. This CDR3 reads CASSSGTSVPDTQYF. As DNA, the CDR3 is TGCGCCAGCAGCTCCGGGACTAGCGTCCCAGATACGCAGTATTTT. The complete variable domain, with remaining parts taken from reference TRBV5-1 and TRBJ2-3, reads KAGVTQTPRYLIKTRGQQVTLSCSPISGHRSVSWYQQTPGQGLQFLFEYFSETQRNKGNFPGRFSGRQFSNSRSEMNVSTLELGDSALYLCASSSGTSVPDTQYFGPGTRLTVL.

This clonotype was detected only a few times. V and J are TRBV5-1 and TRBJ2-1; maybe TRBD2 (6 bases). Germline loops: CDR1 SGHRS, CDR2 YFSETQ. The CDR3 has 12 amino acids. The germline V and J ends were trimmed by 5 bases and 9 bases, with 12 bases remaining between them. DNA for the CDR3: TGCGCCAGCAGGTACGGGACTCTTGAGCAGTTCTTC. Translation gives CASRYGTLEQFF. Filled out from reference TRBV5-1 and TRBJ2-1, the complete variable domain reads KAGVTQTPRYLIKTRGQQVTLSCSPISGHRSVSWYQQTPGQGLQFLFEYFSETQRNKGNFPGRFSGRQFSNSRSEMNVSTLELGDSALYLCASRYGTLEQFFGPGTRLTVL.

CDR3 in amino acids: CASRHPKRRFGIDTQYF. Here the CDR3 DNA reads TGCGCCAGCCGCCACCCGAAACGCCGCTTTGGGATCGATACGCAGTATTTT. V usage is TRBV5-1 and J usage is TRBJ2-3; D unresolved. V was shortened by 7 bases and J by 6 bases, with 27 bases between the two germline ends. The CDR3 sequence is 17 residues long. The germline gives CDR1 SGHRS, CDR2 YFSETQ.

The CDR3 coding sequence is TGTGCCAGCAGCTCTCACTGGGATCAGCCCCAGCATTTT. This encodes CASSSHWDQPQHF. The chain recombines TRBV11-2 with TRBJ1-5; D uncertain. Germline CDR1 and CDR2: SGHAT and FQNNGV. CDR3 length equals 13 residues. V was trimmed by 4 bases and J by 5 bases, leaving 9 bases between them.

This clonotype appeared a few times. The CDR3 is CASSYGVSGNTIYF. In DNA form, the CDR3 reads TGTGCCAGCAGCTACGGTGTCTCTGGAAACACCATATATTTT. The chain links TRBV5-6 to TRBJ1-3; D is uncertain. Germline CDR1 is SGHDT and CDR2 is YYEEEE. CDR3 length equals 14 residues. V was pared by 3 bases and J by 0 bases, with 7 bases between. Complete variable domain (other parts from reference TRBV5-6 and TRBJ1-3): DAGVTQSPTHLIKTRGQQVTLRCSPKSGHDTVSWYQQALGQGPQFIFQYYEEEERQRGNFPDRFSGHQFPNYSSELNVNALLLGDSALYLCASSYGVSGNTIYFGEGSWLTVV.

The chain recombines TRBV7-2 with TRBJ2-7; D possibly uses TRBD1 or TRBD2 (5 bases each). Germline values: CDR1 SGHTA, CDR2 FQGNSA. Trimming shortened V by 1 base and J by 5 bases, and 9 bases separated the two germline ends. CDR3 length: 13 residues. The CDR3 sequence is CASSLDGANEQYV. CDR3 in DNA: TGTGCCAGCAGCTTAGACGGGGCGAACGAGCAGTACGTC.

This clonotype has at least ten counts. Here the CDR3 DNA reads TGTGCCAGCAGCTTAAGGAGCTCCTACGAGCAGTACGTC. It yields the protein CASSLRSSYEQYV. This rearrangement joins TRBV5-6 to TRBJ2-7; the D is unclear. The CDR3 is 13 residues long. Trimming took 2 bases from V and 0 from J, leaving 6 bases between them. CDR1 and CDR2 from the germline V gene are SGHDT and YYEEEE.

The chain links TRBV11-2 to TRBJ2-5; D possibly corresponds to TRBD1 (6 bases). CDR1 SGHAT and CDR2 FQNNGV come from the germline V gene. This CDR3 region has 15 residues. Trimming left V 5 bases short and J 1 base short, with 14 bases between. This chain's CDR3 is CASSPTGALQETQYF. In DNA form, the CDR3 reads TGTGCCAGCAGCCCGACAGGAGCCCTCCAAGAGACCCAGTACTTC.

At least ten counts were recorded for this clonotype. This chain joins TRBV4-2 and TRBJ2-4; TRBD2 matches 9 bases. The germline gives CDR1 LGHNA, CDR2 YNFKEQ. V trimming: 3 bases; J trimming: 9 bases; junction bases outside the gene matches: 15. The CDR3 is made up of 17 amino acids. CDR3 loop: CASSQDLHSGGESIQYF. The CDR3 nucleotides are TGTGCCAGCAGCCAGGACCTACATAGCGGGGGAGAAAGCATTCAGTACTTC.

The V and J genes are TRBV5-6 and TRBJ2-7; D gene uncertain. The CDR3 has 14 residues. Trimming took off 0 bases at V and 4 bases at J, with 11 bases between the two ends. Per germline, CDR1 SGHDT and CDR2 YYEEEE. CDR3 DNA: TGTGCCAGCAGCTTGGAGGGCGTCACTTACGAGCAGTACGTC. It specifies CASSLEGVTYEQYV.

This clonotype was seen only a few times. This chain joins TRBV6-6 and TRBJ2-1; possible D gene TRBD2, 7 bases. The V end lost 10 bases, the J end lost 7 bases, and 17 bases lay between the germline ends. Germline lookup yields CDR1 MNHNY and CDR2 SVGAGI (reference sequence). The CDR3 loop spans 13 amino acids. The CDR3 bases are TGTGCCACCAAGGAGGGGGGGCTAAATGAGCAGTTCTTC. Its protein product is CATKEGGLNEQFF.

This clonotype was seen only a few times. The rearrangement joins TRBV29-1 to TRBJ2-7; D possibly uses TRBD1 or TRBD2 (5 bases each). Deletions cut 4 bases from V and 5 bases from J, with 9 bases between. Germline loops: CDR1 SQVTM, CDR2 ANQGSEA. The CDR3 loop spans 11 amino acids. CDR3 loop: CSVGGPDEQYF. The CDR3 bases are TGCAGCGTTGGGGGACCGGACGAGCAGTACTTC.

The chain carries TRBV18 and TRBJ1-1, with D hard to call. CDR1 is KGHSH, CDR2 LQKENI, per germline. V was pared by 1 base and J by 0 bases, with 9 bases between. The CDR3 has 15 residues. The CDR3 DNA reads as TGTGCCAGCTCACCACGTCAGTACATGAACACTGAAGCTTTCTTT. Its translation: CASSPRQYMNTEAFF.

The rearrangement joins TRBV5-1 to TRBJ2-2; TRBD1 matches 7 bases. Germline V gene sequence: CDR1 SGHRS, CDR2 YFSETQ. The junction had 10 bases not matched to a gene; V was cut back by 3 bases and J by 2 bases. The CDR3 sequence is 17 residues long. The CDR3 sequence: CASSSPGTAINTGELFF. CDR3 nucleotide sequence: TGCGCCAGCAGCTCTCCCGGGACAGCCATAAACACCGGGGAGCTGTTTTTT.

This clonotype was seen a handful of times. The V call is TRBV15, the J call TRBJ2-7, with no clear D. This CDR3 is 13 amino acids long. Germline V gives CDR1 LNHNV, CDR2 YYDKDF (reference sequence). Trimming stripped 9 bases from V and 4 bases from J, with 16 bases between. This CDR3 reads CATAEPPRYEQYV. The DNA for the CDR3 is TGTGCCACGGCGGAACCCCCTAGGTACGAGCAGTACGTC.

In this sample, this clonotype turned up a few times. V usage is TRBV20-1 and J usage is TRBJ2-1; 8 nucleotides match TRBD1. CDR3 length equals 13 residues. V dropped 3 bases and J dropped 9; count of bases not matched to a gene: 7. The germline V gene encodes CDR1 DFQATT and CDR2 SNEGSKA (reference sequence). The CDR3 sequence: CSASLQGAGEQFF. The CDR3 nucleotides are TGCAGTGCTAGTCTCCAGGGGGCGGGTGAGCAGTTCTTC.

This chain uses TRBV7-2 with TRBJ1-1, with D unresolved. Trimming left V 1 base short and J 0 bases short, with 12 bases between. CDR1 is SGHTA, CDR2 FQGNSA, per germline. The CDR3 is 16 residues long. CDR3 region: CASSLEAGYMNTEAFF. CDR3 DNA: TGTGCCAGCAGCTTAGAAGCCGGCTACATGAACACTGAAGCTTTCTTT.

J is TRBJ2-1 and V is TRBV11-2, with TRBD2 matching over 8 bases. This CDR3 is built from 14 residues. V was clipped by 8 bases and J by 7 bases; unmatched bases: 10. Germline V gene sequence: CDR1 SGHAT, CDR2 FQNNGV. CDR3 region: CASRLGGGGNEQFF. CDR3 sequence (DNA): TGTGCCAGCCGCCTCGGGGGGGGCGGGAATGAGCAGTTCTTC. The complete variable domain, with remaining parts taken from reference TRBV11-2 and TRBJ2-1, reads EAGVAQSPRYKIIEKRQSVAFWCNPISGHATLYWYQQILGQGPKLLIQFQNNGVVDDSQLPKDRFSAERLKGVDSTLKIQPAKLEDSAVYLCASRLGGGGNEQFFGPGTRLTVL.

This clonotype was found many times. This chain links TRBV5-1 with TRBJ2-3; unclear D gene. Per germline, CDR1 SGHRS and CDR2 YFSETQ. Trimming shortened V by 1 base and J by 2 bases, and 2 bases separated the two germline ends. The CDR3 is made up of 12 amino acids. This chain's CDR3 is CASSLPTDTQYF. The CDR3 DNA is TGCGCCAGCAGCTTGCCCACAGATACGCAGTATTTT.

This clonotype was observed a handful of times. The CDR3: CASSATQGPVETQYF. CDR3 nucleotide sequence: TGTGCCAGCAGCGCCACACAGGGTCCCGTAGAGACCCAGTACTTC. The V call is TRBV9, the J call TRBJ2-5; tentative D call: TRBD1 (6 bases). The CDR3 loop spans 15 amino acids. Germline V gene data show CDR1 as SGDLS and CDR2 as YYNGEE. V was clipped by 3 bases and J by 4 bases, with 16 bases between them.

This sequence joins TRBV4-2 and TRBJ2-3; 9 bases match TRBD2. This CDR3 comprises 18 residues. Germline V gene sequence: CDR1 LGHNA, CDR2 YNFKEQ. With V trimmed by 1 base and J by 2 bases, 10 bases remained unmatched. CDR3: CASSQVVASGANTDTQYF. The CDR3 nucleotides read TGTGCCAGCAGCCAAGTGGTGGCTAGCGGGGCGAACACAGATACGCAGTATTTT.

This clonotype has just a few counts. This chain links TRBV7-3 with TRBJ2-5; 10 bases agree with TRBD1. The CDR3 is made up of 14 amino acids. V shed 4 bases and J 3 bases; nucleotides not matched to a gene: 2. Germline V lookup: CDR1 SGHTA, CDR2 FQGTGA. CDR3 protein: CASSSGTGEETQYF. The CDR3 DNA is TGTGCCAGCAGCTCCGGGACAGGGGAAGAGACCCAGTACTTC.